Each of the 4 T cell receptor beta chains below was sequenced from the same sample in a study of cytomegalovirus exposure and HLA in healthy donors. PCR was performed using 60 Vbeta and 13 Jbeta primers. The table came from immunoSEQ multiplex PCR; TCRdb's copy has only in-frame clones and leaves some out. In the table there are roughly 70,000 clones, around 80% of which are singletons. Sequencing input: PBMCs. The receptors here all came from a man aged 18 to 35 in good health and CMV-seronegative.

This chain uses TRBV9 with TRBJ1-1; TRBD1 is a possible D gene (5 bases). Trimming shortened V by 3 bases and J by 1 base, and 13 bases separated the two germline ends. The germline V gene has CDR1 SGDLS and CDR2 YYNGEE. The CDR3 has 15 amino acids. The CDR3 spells CASSDLRGANTEAFF. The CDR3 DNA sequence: TGTGCCAGCAGCGATCTGCGCGGGGCGAACACTGAAGCTTTCTTT.

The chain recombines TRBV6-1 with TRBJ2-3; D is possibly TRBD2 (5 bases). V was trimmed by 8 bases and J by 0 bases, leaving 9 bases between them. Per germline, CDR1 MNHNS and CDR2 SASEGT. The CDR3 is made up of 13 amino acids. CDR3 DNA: TGTGCCAGCGGGAGACTAAGCACAGATACGCAGTATTTT. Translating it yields CASGRLSTDTQYF.

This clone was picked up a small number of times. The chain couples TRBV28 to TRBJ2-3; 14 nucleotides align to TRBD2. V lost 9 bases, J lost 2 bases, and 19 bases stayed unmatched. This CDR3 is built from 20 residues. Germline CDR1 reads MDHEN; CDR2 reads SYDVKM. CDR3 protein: CASATRLAGGPSTNTDTQYF. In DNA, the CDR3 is TGTGCCAGTGCGACACGACTAGCGGGAGGGCCCTCGACCAACACAGATACGCAGTATTTT.

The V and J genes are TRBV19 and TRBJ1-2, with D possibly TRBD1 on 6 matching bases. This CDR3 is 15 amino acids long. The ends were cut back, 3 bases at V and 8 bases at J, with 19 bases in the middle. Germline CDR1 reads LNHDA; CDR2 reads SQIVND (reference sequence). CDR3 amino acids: CASSMYTGTDGGYTF. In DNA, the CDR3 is TGTGCCAGTAGTATGTATACAGGGACGGATGGCGGCTACACCTTC.